This T cell receptor beta chain is drawn from a study of blood T cell repertoires in COVID-19 (dated by TCRdb to 2020 to 2022). In terms of the full investigation: Collaborator samples came from the United States, Italy and Spain and covered acute and convalescent phases of COVID-19. The repertoires were released in a freely available public database meant as a resource for research on the immune response to SARS-CoV-2. A de-identified subject ID, COVID-19 status, age in years and sex were almost always included in the sample metadata. The prospective study material was composed of cDNA or gDNA derived from T cells, B-cell-depleted T cells, or PBMCs. Where available, HLA class I and class II types were obtained from metadata supplied by the sample provider rather than from assay-based typing. The samples were drawn from the first 160 participants of the ongoing ImmuneRACE study and from 950 to 1,500 subjects provided by 6 global collaborators. Subjects who had been exposed to COVID-19, were actively infected with it, or had recovered from it provided the deeply sampled blood TCRbeta repertoires that made up the dataset.

Enrolling through a virtual design, the prospective study's participants ranged in age from about 18 to 100 years and lived across about two dozen United States geographic areas. In the prospective study, cohorts were assigned on the basis of participant-reported clinical history obtained from a screening survey and a study questionnaire. Exposed participants were defined as having been in contact with someone with a PCR-confirmed or clinician-diagnosed COVID-19 case within 2 weeks of study entry. In the prospective study, mobile phlebotomists collected whole blood, serum and a nasopharyngeal or oropharyngeal swab from each participant. Additional blood draws and questionnaires over an approximately 2-month period could optionally be provided by prospective study participants. Before DNA extraction, blood samples from the prospective study were shipped at room temperature or frozen. Worth noting for this clone: Its antigen specificity is not known. There are no base qualities to consult, and no much larger clone falls within one base.

The germline V gene encodes CDR1 KGHDR and CDR2 SFDVKD. The CDR3 runs 12 residues from the cysteine to the phenylalanine. The sequence is cut down to CDR3 DNA, 36 bases in frame from base 1. V is clipped by 9 bases and J by 8 bases, and the sequence between their germline boundaries is 15 bases long. TCRbeta CDR3 regions were amplified from genomic DNA by means of the immunoSEQ Assay, a bias-controlled multiplex PCR. In the original analysis: The number of nucleated cells in each sample was estimated from the amplification of reference gene primers within the assay. To quantify the absolute abundance of each unique TCRbeta CDR3 rearrangement, sequence reads were collapsed and filtered. Productive Simpson clonality was computed per sample as the square root of Simpson's diversity index over productive rearrangements. Held by TCRdb, this immuneACCESS table contains in-frame sequences only and omits some clones. Under half of the omission traces to an unresolved V gene where checked; the cause of the rest is unknown. For V, J and clone size, that table is used; D and trimming come from the DNA. The sample profile shows 210,000 or so clones; around nine tenths of them were found once. The ten largest clones represent over 3.5% of the sample.

Beyond this particular receptor, the publication reports: How much clinical and demographic metadata was included differed by source and by participant, and the metadata was provided uncurated.

Sequencing was performed on PBMCs or T cells enriched from blood (not recorded which). This TCR was sampled from a woman aged 25 to 39 who had been exposed to COVID-19. The chain was built from TRBV24-1 and TRBJ1-2, with TRBD1 as a weak D call on 5 bases. The base sequence is TGTGCCACCGCATCGCAGGGTCAGGGCTACACCTTC. It encodes CATASQGQGYTF.